A selection of T cell receptor beta chains follows, all from one sample in a study of shared T cell receptors in the human thymus. This table comes from immunoSEQ multiplex PCR, and its TCRdb copy is limited to in-frame clones, with some not included. The sample includes more than 550,000 clones, 75% to 90% of them seen just once. This same sample was also taken into another study, of human thymus T cells.

The sample taken for sequencing was thymocytes. The origin of the receptors is a girl less than two years old with a congenital heart defect. Both conserved end residues are part of each CDR3. D genes are given only for firm matches. A clone size is listed for some rows: how often the clone was seen (once, few, many), or a class if it is expanded.

V	D	J	size	CDR3	DNA
TRBV10-3	NA	TRBJ2-7	NA	CAISSGTTTYEQYF	TGTGCCATCAGCTCCGGGACAACGACCTACGAGCAGTACTTC
TRBV5-1	NA	TRBJ1-6	NA	CASSLAVRINSPLHF	TGCGCCAGCAGCTTGGCCGTCAGAATTAATTCACCCCTCCACTTT
TRBV10-3	NA	TRBJ2-5	once	CAINQHEGQETQYF	TGTGCCATCAACCAACACGAGGGCCAAGAGACCCAGTACTTC
TRBV6-5	TRBD2	TRBJ2-3	NA	CASSRTSGGDTQYF	TGTGCCAGCAGTCGGACTAGCGGGGGGGATACGCAGTATTTT
TRBV6-6	TRBD2	TRBJ2-3	once	CASILAGGPDTQYF	TGTGCCAGCATACTAGCGGGGGGGCCAGATACGCAGTATTTT
TRBV2	NA	TRBJ1-1	few	CASRSLGRESEAFF	TGTGCCAGCCGGAGTCTGGGGAGGGAGAGTGAAGCTTTCTTT
TRBV4-1	TRBD2	TRBJ2-3	NA	CASSQRLAGPLSSTDTQYF	TGCGCCAGCAGCCAAAGACTAGCGGGCCCCTTGTCTAGCACAGATACGCAGTATTTT
TRBV10-3	TRBD1	TRBJ1-2	NA	CAIKSGTGDNYGYTF	TGTGCCATCAAGTCCGGGACAGGGGACAACTATGGCTACACCTTC
TRBV27	TRBD1	TRBJ2-7	NA	CASSVGQGPSSFYEQYF	TGTGCCAGCAGTGTGGGACAGGGGCCTTCCTCTTTCTACGAGCAGTACTTC
TRBV11-2	TRBD1	TRBJ2-1	few	CASSSGQGPGHEQFF	TGTGCCAGCAGCTCCGGACAGGGGCCGGGTCATGAGCAGTTCTTC
TRBV5-4	TRBD2	TRBJ2-3	NA	CASSPGGDTDTQYF	TGTGCCAGCAGCCCGGGGGGGGACACAGATACGCAGTATTTT
TRBV19	TRBD1	TRBJ1-2	NA	CASWTGEGIYGYTF	TGTGCCAGTTGGACAGGGGAAGGGATCTATGGCTACACCTTC
TRBV2	TRBD2	TRBJ2-3	NA	CASSEALKRGGLDTQYF	TGTGCCAGCAGTGAAGCGCTTAAGCGGGGGGGCCTTGATACGCAGTATTTT